A single sample is the source of the 30 T cell receptor beta chains below, sequenced in a study of control samples from healthy donors and cancer patients. Data came from immunoSEQ multiplex PCR; TCRdb stores just in-frame clones and leaves some out. The top ten hold 1.8% of the sample, which has fewer than 250,000 clones, approximately 90% seen once. The sequencing sample was made of blood. Every receptor here comes from a man aged 25 to 40 in good health.

The V call is TRBV5-8, the J call TRBJ1-2, with D unresolved. The V gene's germline CDR1 is SGHTS and CDR2 YDEGEE. V gave up 4 bases and J gave up 0 bases, with 16 bases separating them. This CDR3 has 16 amino acids. DNA for the CDR3: TGTGCCAGCAGCCAAGGACTGAGGGTATCTAACTATGGCTACACCTTC. This encodes CASSQGLRVSNYGYTF.

This chain uses TRBV19 with TRBJ2-1; D tentatively fits TRBD1 or TRBD2 (5 bases each). The CDR3 has 15 residues. V lost 8 bases and J lost 4, with 18 bases in between. Germline lookup yields CDR1 LNHDA and CDR2 SQIVND (reference sequence). The CDR3 DNA reads as TGTGCCAGTGGGGACCCAACCAAGGGTTACAATGAGCAGTTCTTC. The encoded protein is CASGDPTKGYNEQFF.

The V gene is TRBV24-1, the J gene TRBJ1-2; no definite D call. Trimming took off 3 bases at V and 1 base at J, with 8 bases between the two ends. Germline V gene sequence: CDR1 KGHDR, CDR2 SFDVKD. The CDR3 covers 14 residues. CDR3 amino acids: CATSDPGINYGYTF. Written as DNA, the CDR3 is TGTGCCACCAGTGATCCCGGGATTAACTATGGCTACACCTTC.

This clone was seen just once. The chain employs TRBV2 and TRBJ2-2; D remains unclear. CDR1 is SNHLY, CDR2 FYNNEI, per germline. The CDR3 loop spans 13 amino acids. The V end lost 6 bases, the J end lost 3 bases, and 8 bases lay between the germline ends. The CDR3 is CASRTMDTGELFF. The CDR3 DNA sequence: TGTGCCAGCAGGACGATGGACACCGGGGAGCTGTTTTTT. The variable domain in full, with the rest retrieved from reference TRBV2 and TRBJ2-2, is EPEVTQTPSHQVTQMGQEVILRCVPISNHLYFYWYRQILGQKVEFLVSFYNNEISEKSEIFDDQFSVERPDGSNFTLKIRSTKLEDSAMYFCASRTMDTGELFFGEGSRLTVL.

This clone was seen a few times. The rearrangement uses TRBV5-1 and TRBJ2-7, with 8 bases aligning to TRBD1. The germline gives CDR1 SGHRS, CDR2 YFSETQ. CDR3 length: 12 residues. J gave up 6 bases and V 2 bases, and 1 base lay outside the gene matches. The chain's CDR3 is CASSFGQGEQYF. The CDR3 DNA sequence: TGCGCCAGCAGCTTCGGACAGGGCGAGCAGTACTTC.

The V gene is TRBV5-1, the J gene TRBJ1-4; 10 bases are a match to TRBD1. Losses at the gene ends were 5 bases for V and 8 bases for J; bases not matched to a gene: 9. Germline lookup yields CDR1 SGHRS and CDR2 YFSETQ. The length of the CDR3 is 15 residues. The CDR3 protein is CASRLTGGWEEKLFF. Written as DNA, the CDR3 is TGCGCCAGCAGATTGACAGGGGGCTGGGAAGAAAAACTGTTTTTT.

The V gene is TRBV5-1, the J gene TRBJ1-4, with D uncertain. V lost 0 bases to trimming and J lost 0 bases, with 9 bases between them. The germline CDR1 and CDR2 sequences are SGHRS and YFSETQ. CDR3 size: 16 residues. The CDR3 coding sequence is TGCGCCAGCAGCTTGGATGGACGGGCAACTAATGAAAAACTGTTTTTT. Its protein product is CASSLDGRATNEKLFF.

Of note for this clone: The same CDR3 can be traced to other DNA sequences in this sample. V gene TRBV6-5 combines with J gene TRBJ2-2; D tentatively fits TRBD1 or TRBD2 (5 bases each). Germline values: CDR1 MNHEY, CDR2 SVGAGI. V lost 10 bases to trimming and J lost 3 bases, with 18 bases between them. The CDR3 runs to 15 residues. The CDR3 sequence: CAMEPDRADTGELFF. The DNA for the CDR3 is TGTGCCATGGAACCAGACAGAGCGGACACCGGGGAGCTGTTTTTT.

The chain joins TRBV3-1 (or the pseudogene TRBV3-2) to TRBJ1-4; the D gene is possibly TRBD1 (5 bases). This CDR3 has 16 amino acids. The germline CDR1 and CDR2 sequences are LGHDT and YNNKEL (reference sequence). Trimming took 1 base from V and 8 from J, leaving 17 bases between them. The CDR3 DNA reads as TGTGCCAGCAGCCAAGCCCAGGGTTCGTATGGCGAAAAACTGTTTTTT. It is translated as CASSQAQGSYGEKLFF.

J is TRBJ2-7 and V is TRBV18; D might be TRBD1 (5 bases). CDR1 KGHSH and CDR2 LQKENI come from the germline V gene. This CDR3 has 13 amino acids. The germline V and J ends were trimmed by 3 bases and 5 bases, with 11 bases remaining between them. The CDR3 DNA follows: TGTGCCAGCTCACCTCGCAGGGTCGACGAGCAGTACTTC. Its translation: CASSPRRVDEQYF.

The V and J genes are TRBV7-6 and TRBJ2-4; 8 bases are shared with TRBD2. The V segment lost 4 bases and the J segment 9 bases; nucleotides outside the gene matches: 5. The length of the CDR3 is 13 residues. CDR1 and CDR2 (germline): SGHVS, FNYEAQ. The DNA of the CDR3 is TGTGCCAGCAGCTACGGGGGGGCCGGCATTCAGTACTTC. Protein product: CASSYGGAGIQYF.

This clone occurred once. The rearrangement joins TRBV6-5 to TRBJ2-2, with 7 bases lining up with TRBD2. The V and J ends lost 6 bases and 6 bases, in that order; junction bases with no gene match: 10. The CDR3 is made up of 15 amino acids. Per germline, CDR1 MNHEY and CDR2 SVGAGI. The CDR3 nucleotides are TGTGCCAGCAGACCCTCAGCGGGGACTCCCGGGGAGCTGTTTTTT. It encodes CASRPSAGTPGELFF.

The chain combines TRBV2 with TRBJ2-7; D possibly corresponds to TRBD1 (6 bases). Germline assignment: CDR1 SNHLY and CDR2 FYNNEI. Trimming cost V 4 bases and J 1 base, with 11 bases left between them. The CDR3 loop spans 14 amino acids. CDR3 loop: CASSGLGASYEQYF. CDR3 nucleotides: TGTGCCAGCAGTGGCCTGGGGGCTTCCTACGAGCAGTACTTC.

This chain uses TRBV7-9 with TRBJ2-7; D is uncertain. CDR1 and CDR2 from the germline V gene are SEHNR and FQNEAQ (reference sequence). Trimming stripped 3 bases from V and 6 bases from J, with 6 bases between. This CDR3 comprises 11 residues. CDR3 in DNA: TGTGCCAGCAGCTTTGGAGCCGAGCAGTACTTC. This sequence encodes CASSFGAEQYF.

J is TRBJ1-3 and V is TRBV3-1 (or the pseudogene TRBV3-2); D gene ambiguous. The CDR3 contains 16 residues. V was trimmed by 1 base and J by 0 bases, leaving 10 bases between them. The germline V gene encodes CDR1 LGHDT and CDR2 YNNKEL (reference sequence). The CDR3 nucleotides are TGTGCCAGCAGCCAAGTTACAGTCTTCTCTGGAAACACCATATATTTT. Its translation is CASSQVTVFSGNTIYF.

This chain joins TRBV4-1 and TRBJ2-1; D is tentatively TRBD1 or TRBD2 (5 bases each). Trimming stripped 0 bases from V and 9 bases from J, with 9 bases between. The CDR3 has 13 residues. From germline, CDR1 is MGHRA and CDR2 YSYEKL. The CDR3 DNA follows: TGCGCCAGCAGCCAAGATCGAGGGACTGAGCAGTTCTTC. Residues: CASSQDRGTEQFF.

The rearrangement uses TRBV15 and TRBJ1-5; no clear D gene. Germline loops: CDR1 LNHNV, CDR2 YYDKDF (reference sequence). The CDR3 sequence is 15 residues long. V lost 0 bases, J lost 6 bases, and 12 bases lay in between. Here the CDR3 DNA reads TGTGCCACCAGCAGAGATCGTGTGGATGGTCAGCCCCAGCATTTT. Translating it yields CATSRDRVDGQPQHF.

The V and J genes are TRBV25-1 and TRBJ2-3; 8 nucleotides align to TRBD2. Looked up from germline, CDR1 is MGHDK and CDR2 is SYGVNS. This CDR3 comprises 16 residues. V lost 7 bases, J lost 8 bases, and 17 bases stayed unmatched. CDR3 in DNA: TGTGCCAGCACCTATACCATAGCGGGGCGTCAGTTTACGCAGTATTTT. Translation: CASTYTIAGRQFTQYF.

The V gene is TRBV7-9, the J gene TRBJ1-1; tentatively, D is TRBD1 (5 bases). The CDR3 contains 13 residues. Per germline, CDR1 SEHNR and CDR2 FQNEAQ (reference sequence). Trimming removed 6 bases at V and 1 base at J, with 9 bases between. CDR3 DNA: TGTGCCAGCAGACGGGACGAGAACACTGAAGCTTTCTTT. It translates to CASRRDENTEAFF.

The chain carries TRBV7-8 and TRBJ2-3; 9 bases line up with TRBD1. The CDR3 loop spans 14 amino acids. In germline, CDR1 is SGHVS, CDR2 FQNEAQ. V lost 5 bases and J lost 7; bases outside the gene matches: 7. This CDR3 reads CASSQTGTGYTQYF. The CDR3 coding sequence is TGTGCCAGCAGCCAAACCGGGACAGGGTATACGCAGTATTTT.

V and J are TRBV10-2 and TRBJ1-3; tentatively, D is TRBD1 (6 bases). Germline CDR1 reads WSHSY; CDR2 reads SAAADI. The CDR3 has 15 residues. With 8 bases removed from V and 6 bases from J, the gap between germline ends came to 20 bases. The CDR3 DNA reads as TGCGCCAGCGAAGGGGGGGCGGACCGAAAAAACACCATATATTTT. Translation: CASEGGADRKNTIYF.

The V call is TRBV7-9, the J call TRBJ1-1; 8 nucleotides align to TRBD1. V shed 5 bases and J 5 bases; nucleotides not matched to a gene: 10. Germline V gene data show CDR1 as SEHNR and CDR2 as FQNEAQ (reference sequence). This CDR3 spans 15 amino acids. The CDR3 sequence is CASSDHLDRGTEAFF. The DNA of the CDR3 is TGTGCCAGCAGCGACCATCTAGACAGGGGAACTGAAGCTTTCTTT.

The J gene is TRBJ2-2, the V gene TRBV5-1; D possibly corresponds to TRBD1 (5 bases). Deletions cut 4 bases from V and 6 bases from J, with 13 bases between. The CDR3 totals 14 residues. CDR1 SGHRS and CDR2 YFSETQ come from the germline V gene. The CDR3 DNA reads as TGCGCCAGCAGCACCCGCCAGGGCGCCGGGGAGCTGTTTTTT. Its translation is CASSTRQGAGELFF.

The chain recombines TRBV7-2 with TRBJ1-3, with D unclear. The CDR3 covers 13 residues. CDR1 is SGHTA, CDR2 FQGNSA, per germline. V was trimmed by 0 bases and J by 3 bases, leaving 3 bases between them. The CDR3 DNA is TGTGCCAGCAGCTTAGCGCTTGGAAACACCATATATTTT. Its translation is CASSLALGNTIYF.

The V and J genes are TRBV2 and TRBJ1-4, with 9 bases matching TRBD1. The CDR3 contains 15 residues. The V and J ends lost 3 bases and 8 bases, in that order; junction bases with no gene match: 7. CDR1 and CDR2 (germline): SNHLY, FYNNEI. Here the CDR3 reads CASSETGGVGEKLFF. In DNA form, the CDR3 reads TGTGCCAGCAGTGAGACAGGGGGTGTGGGGGAAAAACTGTTTTTT.

This chain uses TRBV6-5 with TRBJ1-2; the D is unclear. The CDR3 is 14 residues long. Germline CDR1 is MNHEY and CDR2 is SVGAGI. V lost 0 bases and J 8 bases, leaving 13 bases between the germline ends. In DNA form, the CDR3 reads TGTGCCAGCAGTTACTCGGGCAGCACCGGAGGCTACACCTTC. Protein: CASSYSGSTGGYTF.

The chain recombines TRBV7-9 with TRBJ2-1, with a possible D match to TRBD2 (7 bases). Germline CDR1 reads SEHNR; CDR2 reads FQNEAQ (reference sequence). This CDR3 has 15 residues. V lost 3 bases and J 4 bases, leaving 13 bases between the germline ends. The CDR3 sequence: CASSFPGGDYNEQFF. For the CDR3, the DNA is TGTGCCAGCAGCTTTCCGGGGGGCGATTACAATGAGCAGTTCTTC. Complete variable domain (other parts from reference TRBV7-9 and TRBJ2-1): DTGVSQNPRHKITKRGQNVTFRCDPISEHNRLYWYRQTLGQGPEFLTYFQNEAQLEKSRLLSDRFSAERPKGSFSTLEIQRTEQGDSAMYLCASSFPGGDYNEQFFGPGTRLTVL.

This chain joins TRBV6-5 and TRBJ2-7; D is uncertain. Between the trimmed V and J ends, which lost 0 bases and 3 bases, there was a span of 15 bases. Germline V gene lookup returns CDR1 MNHEY and CDR2 SVGAGI. CDR3 length equals 16 residues. DNA for the CDR3: TGTGCCAGCAGTTACTCGAAACAGACATCTAACTACGAGCAGTACTTC. Translated, it gives CASSYSKQTSNYEQYF.

The rearrangement joins TRBV6-6 to TRBJ2-7; perhaps TRBD2 as D (5 bases). There are 14 residues in the CDR3. Germline assignment: CDR1 MNHNY and CDR2 SVGAGI (reference sequence). The ends were cut back, 3 bases at V and 0 bases at J, with 9 bases in the middle. DNA of the CDR3: TGTGCCAGCAGTTATACGGGGAGCTCCTACGAGCAGTACTTC. Protein product: CASSYTGSSYEQYF.

As concerns this clone: Other DNA sequences in the sample encode the same CDR3. The V gene is TRBV5-1, the J gene TRBJ2-7; tentative D call: TRBD2 (6 bases). Trimming stripped 0 bases from V and 0 bases from J, with 10 bases between. The CDR3 loop spans 15 amino acids. Germline V CDR1 and CDR2: SGHRS, YFSETQ. The CDR3 sequence is CASSLAPGSSYEQYF. The CDR3 nucleotides are TGCGCCAGCAGCTTGGCGCCCGGGAGCTCCTACGAGCAGTACTTC.